The clone carrying this TCR beta chain counts as medium-sized. Its antigen is unknown. CDR1 and CDR2 (germline): SGHTA, FQGNSA. V lost 5 bases and J 7 bases, leaving 18 bases between the germline ends. The CDR3 is made up of 15 amino acids. This sample was taken from a study of neurological immune-mediated disorders. Study-wide findings and caveats: None of the CDR3 amino acid sequences found in expanded clones was shared across subjects. This suggests that the TCR-beta repertoires were private in all groups.

The sorted libraries were prepared using approximately 970,000 CD4+ or CD8+ T cells that had themselves been sorted. TCRdb itself ran the 5' RACE reads through MiXCR, one entry per CDR3 protein. The sample has tens of thousands of distinct CDR3 sequences; under 14% are singletons. The sequenced sample was CD4+ T cells from blood. V and J are TRBV7-2 and TRBJ2-1; D remains ambiguous. The sequence derives from a woman younger than 45 with HTLV-1-associated myelopathy (HAM/TSP). CDR3 in amino acids: CASSPRSGHGNEQFF. CDR3 sequence (DNA): TGTGCCAGCAGCCCGCGGTCGGGTCATGGGAATGAGCAGTTCTTC.